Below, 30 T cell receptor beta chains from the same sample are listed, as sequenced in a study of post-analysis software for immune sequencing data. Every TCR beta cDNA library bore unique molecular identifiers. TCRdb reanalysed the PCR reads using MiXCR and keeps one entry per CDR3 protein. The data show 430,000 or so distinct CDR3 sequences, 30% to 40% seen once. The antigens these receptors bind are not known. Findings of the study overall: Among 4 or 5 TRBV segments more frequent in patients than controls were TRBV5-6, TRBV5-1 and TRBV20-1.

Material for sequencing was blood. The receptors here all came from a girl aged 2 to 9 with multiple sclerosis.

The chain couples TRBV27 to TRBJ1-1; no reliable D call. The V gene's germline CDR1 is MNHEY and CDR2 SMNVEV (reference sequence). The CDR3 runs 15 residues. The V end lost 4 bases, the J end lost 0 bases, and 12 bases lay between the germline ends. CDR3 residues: CASSYMGGLNTEAFF. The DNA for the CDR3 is TGTGCCAGCAGTTATATGGGTGGTCTGAACACTGAAGCTTTCTTT.

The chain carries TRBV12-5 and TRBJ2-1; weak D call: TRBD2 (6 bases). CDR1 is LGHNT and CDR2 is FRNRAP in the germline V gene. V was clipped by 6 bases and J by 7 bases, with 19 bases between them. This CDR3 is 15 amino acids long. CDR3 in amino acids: CASGYTGDPLNEQFF. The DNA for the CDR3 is TGTGCTAGTGGATATACGGGAGATCCACTTAATGAGCAGTTCTTC.

The CDR3 coding sequence is TGTGCCAGCAGTCCGCCAGTTGGGACAGTCTACGAGCAGTACTTC. This translates into CASSPPVGTVYEQYF. V gene TRBV7-9 combines with J gene TRBJ2-7; TRBD1 matches 7 bases. The CDR3 is 15 amino acids. The germline CDR1 and CDR2 sequences are SEHNR and FQNEAQ (reference sequence). With V trimmed by 6 bases and J by 3 bases, 11 bases remained unmatched.

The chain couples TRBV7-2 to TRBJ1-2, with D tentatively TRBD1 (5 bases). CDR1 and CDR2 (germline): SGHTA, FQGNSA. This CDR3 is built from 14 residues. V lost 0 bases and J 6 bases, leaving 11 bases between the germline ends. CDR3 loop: CASSLAGRADGYTF. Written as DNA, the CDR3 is TGTGCCAGCAGCTTAGCGGGCAGGGCCGATGGCTACACCTTC. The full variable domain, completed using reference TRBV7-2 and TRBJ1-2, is GAGVSQSPSNKVTEKGKDVELRCDPISGHTALYWYRQSLGQGLEFLIYFQGNSAPDKSGLPSDRFSAERTGGSVSTLTIQRTQQEDSAVYLCASSLAGRADGYTFGSGTRLTVV.

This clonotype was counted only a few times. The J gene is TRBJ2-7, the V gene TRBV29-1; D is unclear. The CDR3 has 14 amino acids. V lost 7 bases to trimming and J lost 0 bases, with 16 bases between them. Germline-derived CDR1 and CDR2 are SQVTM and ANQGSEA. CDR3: CSAAGPRGSYEQYF. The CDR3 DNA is TGCAGCGCCGCTGGACCGCGCGGCTCCTACGAGCAGTACTTC.

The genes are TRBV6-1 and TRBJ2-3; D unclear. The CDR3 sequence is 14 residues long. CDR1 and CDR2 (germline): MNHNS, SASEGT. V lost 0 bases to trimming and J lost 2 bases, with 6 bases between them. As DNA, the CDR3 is TGTGCCAGCAGTGAAGCGATCACCACAGATACGCAGTATTTT. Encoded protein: CASSEAITTDTQYF.

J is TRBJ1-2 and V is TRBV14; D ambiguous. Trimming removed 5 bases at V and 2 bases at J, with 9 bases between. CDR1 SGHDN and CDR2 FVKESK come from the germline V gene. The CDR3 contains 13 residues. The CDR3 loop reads CASSMNGNYGYTF. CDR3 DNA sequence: TGTGCCAGCAGCATGAACGGGAACTATGGCTACACCTTC.

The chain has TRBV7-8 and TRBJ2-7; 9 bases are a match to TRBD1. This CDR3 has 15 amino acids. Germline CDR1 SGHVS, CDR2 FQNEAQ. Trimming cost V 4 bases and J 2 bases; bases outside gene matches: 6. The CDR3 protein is CASSSGQGTAYEQYF. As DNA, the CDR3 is TGTGCCAGCAGCTCCGGACAGGGGACTGCCTACGAGCAGTACTTC.

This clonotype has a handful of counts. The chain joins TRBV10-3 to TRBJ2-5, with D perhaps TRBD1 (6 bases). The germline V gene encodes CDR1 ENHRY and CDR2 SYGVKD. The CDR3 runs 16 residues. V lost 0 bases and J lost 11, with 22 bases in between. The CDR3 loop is CAISESTREQGRKQYF. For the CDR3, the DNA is TGTGCCATCAGTGAGTCGACAAGAGAACAGGGTCGAAAGCAGTACTTC.

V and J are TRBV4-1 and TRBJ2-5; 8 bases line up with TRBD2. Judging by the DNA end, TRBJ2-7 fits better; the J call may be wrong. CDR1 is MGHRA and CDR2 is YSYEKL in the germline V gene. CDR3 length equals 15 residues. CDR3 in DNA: TGCGCCAGCAGCCAAGTTATAGCGGGAAGCTACGAGCAGTACTTC. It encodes CASSQVIAGSYEQYF.

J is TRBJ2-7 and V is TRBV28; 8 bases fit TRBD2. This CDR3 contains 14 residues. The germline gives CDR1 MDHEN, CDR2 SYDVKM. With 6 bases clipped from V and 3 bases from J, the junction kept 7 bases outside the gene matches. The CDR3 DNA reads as TGTGCCAGCAGCGGCGGGGGGTACCGCTACGAGCAGTACTTC. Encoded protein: CASSGGGYRYEQYF. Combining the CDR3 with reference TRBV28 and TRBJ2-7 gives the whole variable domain DVKVTQSSRYLVKRTGEKVFLECVQDMDHENMFWYRQDPGLGLRLIYFSYDVKMKEKGDIPEGYSVSREKKERFSLILESASTNQTSMYLCASSGGGYRYEQYFGPGTRLTVT.

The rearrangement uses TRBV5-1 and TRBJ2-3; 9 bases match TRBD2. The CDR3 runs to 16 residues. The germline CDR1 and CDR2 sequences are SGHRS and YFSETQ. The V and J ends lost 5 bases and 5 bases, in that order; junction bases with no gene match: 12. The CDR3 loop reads CASRKGALAGRDTQYF. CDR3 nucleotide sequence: TGCGCCAGCAGGAAGGGGGCTCTAGCGGGAAGAGATACGCAGTATTTT.

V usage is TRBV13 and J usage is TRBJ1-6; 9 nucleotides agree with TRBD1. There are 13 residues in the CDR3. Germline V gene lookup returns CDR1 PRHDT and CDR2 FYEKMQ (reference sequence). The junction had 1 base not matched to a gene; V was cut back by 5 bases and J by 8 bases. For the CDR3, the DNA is TGTGCCAGCAGCCGGGACAGGGATTCACCCCTCCACTTT. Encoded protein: CASSRDRDSPLHF.

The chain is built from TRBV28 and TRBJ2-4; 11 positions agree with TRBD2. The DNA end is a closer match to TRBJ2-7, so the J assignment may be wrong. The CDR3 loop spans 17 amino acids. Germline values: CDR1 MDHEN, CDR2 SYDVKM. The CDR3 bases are TGTGCCAGCAGTTTAGCTCTGACTAGCGGGAAATCTTACGAGCAGTACTTC. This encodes CASSLALTSGKSYEQYF.

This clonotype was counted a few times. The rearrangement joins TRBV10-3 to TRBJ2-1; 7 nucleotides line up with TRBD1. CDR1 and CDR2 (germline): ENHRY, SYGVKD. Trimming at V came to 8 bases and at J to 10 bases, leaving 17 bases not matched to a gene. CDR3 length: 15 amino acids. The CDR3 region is CAIGPRQGIESEQFF. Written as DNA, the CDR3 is TGTGCCATCGGGCCTCGACAGGGAATCGAGAGCGAGCAGTTCTTC.

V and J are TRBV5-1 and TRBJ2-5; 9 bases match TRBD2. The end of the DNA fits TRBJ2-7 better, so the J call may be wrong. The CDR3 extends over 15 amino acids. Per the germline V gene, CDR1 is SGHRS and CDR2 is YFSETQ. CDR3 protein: CASSLPAGGEYEQYF. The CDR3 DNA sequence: TGCGCCAGCAGCTTGCCGGCGGGAGGGGAGTACGAGCAGTACTTC.

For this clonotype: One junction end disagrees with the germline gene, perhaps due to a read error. The CDR3 coding sequence is TGCGCCAGTAGCTTGACAGGAGCCGGGGAGCAGTACTTC. Amino acid sequence: CASSLTGAGEQYF. This chain joins TRBV5-1 and TRBJ2-7, with D tentatively TRBD1 (6 bases). The germline gives CDR1 SGHRS, CDR2 YFSETQ. This CDR3 has 13 residues.

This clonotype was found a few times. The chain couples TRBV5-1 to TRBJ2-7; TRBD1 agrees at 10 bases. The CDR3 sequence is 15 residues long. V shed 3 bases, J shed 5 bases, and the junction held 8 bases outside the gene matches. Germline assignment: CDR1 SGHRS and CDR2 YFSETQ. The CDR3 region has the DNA TGCGCCAGCAGCTCGATTGGGACAGGGGCCCACGAGCAGTACTTC. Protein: CASSSIGTGAHEQYF.

The CDR3 sequence: CASSPSSGRTYEQYF. In DNA form, the CDR3 reads TGTGCCAGCAGCCCGAGTTCGGGCAGGACCTACGAGCAGTACTTC. The V gene is TRBV7-9, the J gene TRBJ2-7; no reliable D call. This CDR3 is 15 amino acids long. Germline V lookup: CDR1 SEHNR, CDR2 FQNEAQ (reference sequence). Trimming took off 5 bases at V and 2 bases at J, with 16 bases between the two ends.

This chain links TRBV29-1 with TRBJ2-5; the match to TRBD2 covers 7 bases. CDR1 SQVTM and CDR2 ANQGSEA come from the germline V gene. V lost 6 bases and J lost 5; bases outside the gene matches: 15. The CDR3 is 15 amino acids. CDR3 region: CSVPDGAGEEETQYF. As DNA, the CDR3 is TGCAGCGTACCGGACGGGGCGGGAGAGGAGGAGACCCAGTACTTC.

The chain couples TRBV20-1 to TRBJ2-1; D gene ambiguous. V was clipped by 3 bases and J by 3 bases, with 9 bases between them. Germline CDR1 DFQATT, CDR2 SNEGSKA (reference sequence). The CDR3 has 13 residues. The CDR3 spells CSASVTDYNEQFF. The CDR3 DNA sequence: TGCAGTGCTAGCGTTACGGACTACAATGAGCAGTTCTTC.

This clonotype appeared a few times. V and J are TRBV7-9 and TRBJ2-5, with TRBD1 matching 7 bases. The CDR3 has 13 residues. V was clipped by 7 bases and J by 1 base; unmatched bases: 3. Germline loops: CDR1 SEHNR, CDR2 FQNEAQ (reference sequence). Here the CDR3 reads CASTGDSQETQYF. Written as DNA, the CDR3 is TGTGCCAGCACTGGGGACAGCCAAGAGACCCAGTACTTC.

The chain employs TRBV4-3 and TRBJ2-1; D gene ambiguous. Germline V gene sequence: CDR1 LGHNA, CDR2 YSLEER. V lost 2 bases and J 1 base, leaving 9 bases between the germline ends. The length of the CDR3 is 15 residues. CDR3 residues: CASSQLGSSYNEQFF. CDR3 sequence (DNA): TGCGCCAGCAGCCAACTAGGATCATCCTACAATGAGCAGTTCTTC.

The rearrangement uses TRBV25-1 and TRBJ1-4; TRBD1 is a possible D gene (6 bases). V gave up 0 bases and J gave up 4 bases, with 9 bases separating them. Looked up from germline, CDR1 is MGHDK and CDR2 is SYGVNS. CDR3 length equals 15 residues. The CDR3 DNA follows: TGTGCCAGCAGTGAATATGGGGGCAGTAATGAAAAACTGTTTTTT. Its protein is CASSEYGGSNEKLFF.

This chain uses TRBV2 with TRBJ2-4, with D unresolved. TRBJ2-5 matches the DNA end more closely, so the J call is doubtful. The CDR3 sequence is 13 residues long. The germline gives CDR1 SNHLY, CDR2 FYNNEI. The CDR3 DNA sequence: TGTGCCAGCAGCCGCTCCCTCCAAGAGACCCAGTACTTC. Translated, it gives CASSRSLQETQYF.

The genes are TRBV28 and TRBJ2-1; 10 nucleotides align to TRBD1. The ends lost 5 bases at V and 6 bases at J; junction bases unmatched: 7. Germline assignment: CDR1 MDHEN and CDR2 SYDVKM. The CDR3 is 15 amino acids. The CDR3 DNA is TGTGCCAGCAGTCCGACAGGGGGCTTTACCAATGAGCAGTTCTTC. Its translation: CASSPTGGFTNEQFF. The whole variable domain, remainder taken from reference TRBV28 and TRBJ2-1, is DVKVTQSSRYLVKRTGEKVFLECVQDMDHENMFWYRQDPGLGLRLIYFSYDVKMKEKGDIPEGYSVSREKKERFSLILESASTNQTSMYLCASSPTGGFTNEQFFGPGTRLTVL.

CDR3 in amino acids: CASSLTPSGRAQETQYF. CDR3 DNA: TGTGCCAGCAGTTTAACCCCTAGCGGGAGGGCTCAAGAGACCCAGTACTTC. The chain employs TRBV28 and TRBJ2-5; 12 bases agree with TRBD2. The length of the CDR3 is 17 residues. After removal of 2 bases from V and 2 bases from J, the junction contained 6 bases not matched to a gene. Germline V gene lookup returns CDR1 MDHEN and CDR2 SYDVKM. Using reference TRBV28 and TRBJ2-5 for the parts outside the CDR3, the full variable domain is DVKVTQSSRYLVKRTGEKVFLECVQDMDHENMFWYRQDPGLGLRLIYFSYDVKMKEKGDIPEGYSVSREKKERFSLILESASTNQTSMYLCASSLTPSGRAQETQYFGPGTRLLVL.

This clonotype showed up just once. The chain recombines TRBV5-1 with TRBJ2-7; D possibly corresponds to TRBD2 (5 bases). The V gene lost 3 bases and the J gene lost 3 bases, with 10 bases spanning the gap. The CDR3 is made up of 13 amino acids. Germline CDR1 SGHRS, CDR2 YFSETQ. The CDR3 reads CASSSTMGYEQYF. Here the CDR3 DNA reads TGCGCCAGCAGCTCGACTATGGGCTACGAGCAGTACTTC.

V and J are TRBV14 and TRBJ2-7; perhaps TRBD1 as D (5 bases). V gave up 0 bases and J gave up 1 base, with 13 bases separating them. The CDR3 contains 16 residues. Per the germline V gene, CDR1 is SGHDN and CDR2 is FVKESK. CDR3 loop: CASSQDPGHISYEQYF. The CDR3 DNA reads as TGTGCCAGCAGCCAAGATCCAGGACACATATCCTACGAGCAGTACTTC.

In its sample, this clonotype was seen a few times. CDR3 nucleotide sequence: TGCAGTGCGAAAGAGGGTCAATACGAGCAGTACTTC. Protein: CSAKEGQYEQYF. The chain combines TRBV20-1 with TRBJ2-5; perhaps TRBD2 as D (5 bases). The end of the DNA is better explained by TRBJ2-7, so the J call may be wrong. CDR3 length equals 12 residues. The germline V gene has CDR1 DFQATT and CDR2 SNEGSKA (reference sequence).